The 26 T cell receptor beta chains reported below all come from one sample, sequenced in a study of blood T cell repertoires in COVID-19 (dated by TCRdb to 2018 to 2020). The library was obtained by the immunoSEQ multiplex PCR assay. TCRdb carries this immuneACCESS record with in-frame sequences only. Its versions omit some clonotypes, under half of them owing to an unresolved V gene in the studies checked, with the rest unexplained. The sample table contains approximately 410,000 clones; only one count was recorded for 86% of them. The ten top clones hold more than 1.4% of the sample. The sample comprised peripheral blood. The receptors originated from a woman in her 30s with active or convalescent COVID-19.

The chain is built from TRBV15 and TRBJ1-2; 9 nucleotides agree with TRBD1. The germline gives CDR1 LNHNV, CDR2 YYDKDF (reference sequence). The junction had 10 bases not matched to a gene; V was cut back by 4 bases and J by 4 bases. The CDR3 extends over 16 amino acids. The CDR3 nucleotides are TGTGCCACCAGCAAGCTGACAGGGGGTATATTCTATGGCTACACCTTC. It specifies CATSKLTGGIFYGYTF.

The gene calls are TRBV12-5 and TRBJ2-3; possible D gene TRBD2, 7 bases. This CDR3 has 16 residues. In germline, CDR1 is LGHNT, CDR2 FRNRAP. V dropped 4 bases and J dropped 3 bases, with 17 bases sitting between them. CDR3 residues: CASGSTVGGHTDTQYF. For the CDR3, the DNA is TGTGCTAGTGGTTCCACCGTCGGGGGGCATACAGATACGCAGTATTTT.

V and J are TRBV12-5 and TRBJ1-5, with D possibly being TRBD1 (5 bases). Trimming left V 3 bases short and J 2 bases short, with 17 bases between. Looked up from germline, CDR1 is LGHNT and CDR2 is FRNRAP. This CDR3 region has 17 residues. CDR3 in DNA: TGTGCTAGTGGTTTTGCAATGGGGGGAGTCGGCAATCAGCCCCAGCATTTT. It is translated as CASGFAMGGVGNQPQHF.

The chain has TRBV29-1 and TRBJ2-2, with D unclear. Deletions cut 5 bases from V and 7 bases from J, with 8 bases between. The CDR3 has 11 amino acids. CDR1 and CDR2 from the germline V gene are SQVTM and ANQGSEA. This CDR3 is CSVSGGGELFF. In DNA, the CDR3 is TGCAGCGTTTCGGGTGGCGGGGAGCTGTTTTTT.

The rearrangement links TRBV5-1 to TRBJ2-2; TRBD2 aligns across 7 bases. Germline V CDR1 and CDR2: SGHRS, YFSETQ. This CDR3 spans 19 amino acids. After removal of 5 bases from V and 4 bases from J, the junction contained 20 bases not matched to a gene. CDR3 loop: CASRGRSSREGPRTGELFF. CDR3 nucleotide sequence: TGCGCCAGCAGAGGGCGGAGTTCGAGGGAGGGCCCTCGCACCGGGGAGCTGTTTTTT.

CDR3 in DNA: TGCGCCAGCAGCCAAGTTCAGCCTAGACGGCGGGCGGAGACCCAGTACTTC. This encodes CASSQVQPRRRAETQYF. The chain carries TRBV4-1 and TRBJ2-5; possibly TRBD2 for D (5 bases). Between the trimmed V and J ends, which lost 1 base and 5 bases, there was a span of 20 bases. This CDR3 has 17 amino acids. CDR1 is MGHRA, CDR2 YSYEKL, per germline.

The chain employs TRBV15 and TRBJ1-2, with 8 bases identical to TRBD1. V lost 1 base and J lost 7; bases outside the gene matches: 5. Germline V gene lookup returns CDR1 LNHNV and CDR2 YYDKDF (reference sequence). CDR3 length equals 14 residues. CDR3 coding DNA: TGTGCCACCAGCAGAGGACAGGGGCCTTTTGGCTACACCTTC. Protein product: CATSRGQGPFGYTF.

V gene TRBV4-2 combines with J gene TRBJ2-3, with a tentative D call TRBD1 (5 bases). Germline loops: CDR1 LGHNA, CDR2 YNFKEQ. V was shortened by 0 bases and J by 5 bases, with 18 bases between the two germline ends. The CDR3 has 17 residues. For the CDR3, the DNA is TGTGCCAGCAGCCAAGAATTGGCGGAAAGGGGTCGAGATACGCAGTATTTT. Translating gives CASSQELAERGRDTQYF.

The rearrangement uses TRBV3-1 (or the pseudogene TRBV3-2) and TRBJ2-5; 8 nucleotides line up with TRBD2. Germline V gene lookup returns CDR1 LGHDT and CDR2 YNNKEL (reference sequence). The CDR3 runs to 15 residues. V was clipped by 3 bases and J by 4 bases; unmatched bases: 7. CDR3 protein: CASSQGRGGGETQYF. The CDR3, as DNA: TGTGCCAGCAGCCAGGGTCGGGGGGGAGGAGAGACCCAGTACTTC.

This sequence joins TRBV12-3 or TRBV12-4 and TRBJ1-1; 7 bases match TRBD1. CDR3 size: 12 residues. V lost 5 bases, J lost 12 bases, and 9 bases stayed unmatched. The CDR3 DNA follows: TGTGCCAGCAGTAAAGACAGGGTGTACACTTTCTTT. Its translation is CASSKDRVYTFF.

This chain links TRBV5-8 with TRBJ1-1; no definite D call. The CDR3 loop spans 14 amino acids. V was trimmed by 0 bases and J by 0 bases, leaving 6 bases between them. CDR1 is SGHTS and CDR2 is YDEGEE in the germline V gene. The CDR3 DNA sequence: TGTGCCAGCAGCTTGGACAGAATGAACACTGAAGCTTTCTTT. This translates into CASSLDRMNTEAFF.

The chain uses TRBV28 and TRBJ1-1, with D perhaps TRBD1 (6 bases). V gave up 3 bases and J gave up 7 bases, with 24 bases separating them. Germline-derived CDR1 and CDR2 are MDHEN and SYDVKM. The CDR3 spans 17 residues. The CDR3, as DNA: TGTGCCAGCAGTTTTTCCCTAGGGTTAGCGGGGGGCATTGAAGCTTTCTTT. Protein product: CASSFSLGLAGGIEAFF.

The rearrangement links TRBV4-1 to TRBJ2-1; tentatively, D is TRBD2 (7 bases). In germline, CDR1 is MGHRA, CDR2 YSYEKL. Trimming pared 0 bases from V and 4 bases from J, leaving 13 bases between. The CDR3 has 16 residues. The CDR3 loop reads CASSQDRRGLYNEQFF. In DNA form, the CDR3 reads TGCGCCAGCAGCCAAGATCGGCGGGGGCTTTACAATGAGCAGTTCTTC.

This chain uses TRBV6-5 with TRBJ1-3; 7 bases are shared with TRBD1. In germline, CDR1 is MNHEY, CDR2 SVGAGI. The J segment lost 2 bases and the V segment lost 6 bases, leaving 7 bases of the junction unmatched. This CDR3 is built from 15 residues. CDR3 nucleotides: TGTGCCAGCAGGCCGACAGGGTGGGCTGGAAACACCATATATTTT. It codes for CASRPTGWAGNTIYF.

The genes are TRBV27 and TRBJ2-7; TRBD1 matches at 8 bases. Trimming took 0 bases from V and 9 from J; bases not matched to a gene: 4. The CDR3 runs 13 residues. Germline assignment: CDR1 MNHEY and CDR2 SMNVEV (reference sequence). In DNA form, the CDR3 reads TGTGCCAGCAGTTTATCACAGGGGGGCGGGCAGTACTTC. Translated, it gives CASSLSQGGGQYF.

The J gene is TRBJ1-2, the V gene TRBV25-1; a possible D gene is TRBD1 (6 bases). This CDR3 is built from 15 residues. The V gene lost 10 bases and the J gene lost 4 bases, with 22 bases spanning the gap. CDR1 is MGHDK, CDR2 SYGVNS, per germline. The chain's CDR3 is CATYLQGPAGYGYTF. The CDR3 region has the DNA TGTGCCACCTACCTACAGGGACCGGCGGGCTATGGCTACACCTTC.

This clone was seen a few times. The V gene is TRBV30, the J gene TRBJ2-7; D may be TRBD1 (6 bases). V was shortened by 7 bases and J by 2 bases, with 12 bases between the two germline ends. Germline loops: CDR1 GTSNPN, CDR2 SVGIG (reference sequence). The CDR3 runs to 12 residues. This chain's CDR3 is CASTGNTYEQYF. The CDR3 DNA is TGTGCCTCAACAGGGAACACCTACGAGCAGTACTTC. The variable domain in full, completed from reference TRBV30 and TRBJ2-7, reads SQTIHQWPATLVQPVGSPLSLECTVEGTSNPNLYWYRQAAGRGLQLLFYSVGIGQISSEVPQNLSASRPQDRQFILSSKKLLLSDSGFYLCASTGNTYEQYFGPGTRLTVT.

This clone occurred a few times. The rearrangement uses TRBV2 and TRBJ1-3, with a weak D call TRBD1 (5 bases). The CDR3 loop spans 15 amino acids. Germline CDR1 SNHLY, CDR2 FYNNEI. Trimming removed 4 bases from V and 9 bases from J, with 19 bases in between. The DNA of the CDR3 is TGTGCCAGCAGTGCCCGGGCCTCGGGCGGGGGCACCATATATTTT. Its translation: CASSARASGGGTIYF.

The chain recombines TRBV2 with TRBJ2-3; no clear D. CDR1 and CDR2 (germline): SNHLY, FYNNEI. The V and J ends lost 7 bases and 0 bases respectively, with 14 bases between them. The CDR3 has 15 amino acids. Written as DNA, the CDR3 is TGTGCCAGCATCCGAGTTCCTCTAAGCACAGATACGCAGTATTTT. Amino acids: CASIRVPLSTDTQYF.

This clone has only one observation. The CDR3 loop reads CASSEEGDSEKLFF. The DNA for the CDR3 is TGTGCCAGCAGTGAAGAAGGGGACTCTGAAAAACTGTTTTTT. The gene calls are TRBV6-1 and TRBJ1-4, with D possibly TRBD1 on 5 matching bases. From germline, CDR1 is MNHNS and CDR2 SASEGT. The CDR3 loop spans 14 amino acids. Between the trimmed V and J ends, which lost 1 base and 7 bases, there was a span of 10 bases.

This clone was detected only a few times. The identical CDR3 is also encoded by other nucleotide sequences in the sample. The chain combines TRBV2 with TRBJ2-7; a possible D gene is TRBD1 (6 bases). CDR1 is SNHLY and CDR2 is FYNNEI in the germline V gene. The CDR3 spans 12 residues. Trimming left V 8 bases short and J 0 bases short, with 8 bases between. In DNA form, the CDR3 reads TGTGCCAGCTCAGGGGACTCCTACGAGCAGTACTTC. It is translated as CASSGDSYEQYF.

The chain combines TRBV9 with TRBJ2-1; 11 nucleotides match TRBD2. This CDR3 comprises 17 residues. Germline CDR1 SGDLS, CDR2 YYNGEE. Trimming at V came to 3 bases and at J to 3 bases, leaving 8 bases not matched to a gene. Here the CDR3 reads CASSGSGTSGFYNEQFF. The CDR3 region has the DNA TGTGCCAGCAGCGGATCCGGGACTAGCGGTTTCTACAATGAGCAGTTCTTC.

This chain uses TRBV23-1 with TRBJ1-2, with D possibly being TRBD1 (5 bases). TRBV23-1 is placed among ORFs of uncertain function. The V end was cut by 0 bases, the J end by 4 bases, with 18 bases between. CDR3 length equals 17 residues. This chain's CDR3 is CASSQSEGQGHGYGYTF. The CDR3, as DNA: TGCGCCAGCAGTCAATCTGAAGGTCAGGGTCATGGCTATGGCTACACCTTC.

The chain has TRBV2 and TRBJ2-7, with TRBD1 as a possible D gene (6 bases). Germline loops: CDR1 SNHLY, CDR2 FYNNEI. Trimming cost V 11 bases and J 4 bases, with 21 bases left between them. The CDR3 length is 14 residues. Here the CDR3 DNA reads TGTGCCTCACAAGACGACAGGACGGCGTACGAGCAGTACTTC. Its translation is CASQDDRTAYEQYF.

The chain recombines TRBV5-1 with TRBJ2-3; 14 bases agree with TRBD2. V shed 0 bases and J 4 bases; nucleotides not matched to a gene: 7. Germline CDR1 and CDR2: SGHRS and YFSETQ. This CDR3 is built from 18 residues. Here the CDR3 reads CASSLGLAGGPGADTQYF. In nucleotides, the CDR3 is TGCGCCAGCAGCTTGGGACTAGCGGGGGGGCCGGGCGCAGATACGCAGTATTTT.

The chain has TRBV6-1 and TRBJ1-1; 9 nucleotides agree with TRBD1. Per germline, CDR1 MNHNS and CDR2 SASEGT. The length of the CDR3 is 15 residues. V dropped 2 bases and J dropped 3; count of bases not matched to a gene: 4. The CDR3 bases are TGTGCCAGCAGTGAATCAGGACAGGGGTACACTGAAGCTTTCTTT. Protein product: CASSESGQGYTEAFF.